The 19 T cell receptor beta chains below were found in one sample sequenced in a study of radiation and T cells in renal cell carcinoma. Time point meaning: blood 2 weeks post-SBRT. Treatment here: 15 Gy SBRT to primary tumor, nephrectomy 4 weeks later. Clones were sequenced by immunoSEQ multiplex PCR, and TCRdb holds only the in-frame ones, with some missing. Of roughly 78,000 clones in the sample, over 80% were seen once. This material consisted of blood, taken from a patient whose treatment included radiotherapy and nephrectomy. Receptor source: a man aged 55 to 70 with renal cell carcinoma.

The V gene is TRBV5-1, the J gene TRBJ1-2, with 9 bases lining up with TRBD1. The CDR3 has 14 amino acids. V gave up 4 bases and J gave up 6 bases; unmatched junction bases: 7. Germline assignment: CDR1 SGHRS and CDR2 YFSETQ. The DNA for the CDR3 is TGCGCCAGCAGCACTGTACAGGGGGCAAATGGCTACACCTTC. Residues: CASSTVQGANGYTF. Full variable domain (missing parts from reference TRBV5-1 and TRBJ1-2): KAGVTQTPRYLIKTRGQQVTLSCSPISGHRSVSWYQQTPGQGLQFLFEYFSETQRNKGNFPGRFSGRQFSNSRSEMNVSTLELGDSALYLCASSTVQGANGYTFGSGTRLTVV.

The rearrangement uses TRBV6-5 and TRBJ1-1; D is possibly TRBD1 (6 bases). The CDR3 is 15 amino acids. Germline V gene sequence: CDR1 MNHEY, CDR2 SVGAGI. With 7 bases removed from V and 1 base from J, the gap between germline ends came to 16 bases. The CDR3 is CASTRTGHSNTEAFF. CDR3 bases: TGTGCCAGCACCCGCACGGGACACTCGAACACTGAAGCTTTCTTT.

The V call is TRBV30, the J call TRBJ2-3; 12 bases agree with TRBD1. The CDR3 runs 15 residues. Germline CDR1 GTSNPN, CDR2 SVGIG (reference sequence). Losses at the gene ends were 5 bases for V and 2 bases for J; bases not matched to a gene: 5. The CDR3, as DNA: TGTGCCTGGTTCCGGGACAGGGGGCACACAGATACGCAGTATTTT. Translated, it gives CAWFRDRGHTDTQYF.

The chain is built from TRBV27 and TRBJ2-7; D may be TRBD1 (5 bases). The CDR3 is 13 residues long. CDR1 and CDR2 from the germline V gene are MNHEY and SMNVEV (reference sequence). V dropped 3 bases and J dropped 3 bases, with 9 bases sitting between them. For the CDR3, the DNA is TGTGCCAGCAGTTTCTCCGGACACTACGAGCAGTACTTC. Translating it yields CASSFSGHYEQYF.

This chain joins TRBV4-1 and TRBJ2-7, with no clear D. CDR1 and CDR2 from the germline V gene are MGHRA and YSYEKL. The germline V and J ends were trimmed by 0 bases and 5 bases, with 8 bases remaining between them. The length of the CDR3 is 13 residues. DNA of the CDR3: TGCGCCAGCAGCCAAGAGGGCGTTCACGAGCAGTACTTC. This encodes CASSQEGVHEQYF.

The chain carries TRBV19 and TRBJ2-2; 11 positions agree with TRBD2. Germline CDR1 is LNHDA and CDR2 is SQIVND (reference sequence). This CDR3 is 18 amino acids long. With V trimmed by 3 bases and J by 7 bases, 13 bases remained unmatched. The CDR3 reads CASSIADSGRADGGELFF. The CDR3 region has the DNA TGTGCCAGTAGTATCGCGGATAGCGGGAGGGCCGATGGCGGGGAGCTGTTTTTT.

This clone has only one observation. The chain links TRBV19 to TRBJ2-1; the match to TRBD2 covers 9 bases. The CDR3 spans 15 residues. CDR1 and CDR2 from the germline V gene are LNHDA and SQIVND (reference sequence). The V segment lost 6 bases and the J segment 9 bases; nucleotides outside the gene matches: 12. The CDR3 is CASRPRGRGHGEQFF. CDR3 coding DNA: TGTGCCAGTAGGCCGCGCGGGAGGGGACATGGTGAGCAGTTCTTC.

V gene TRBV11-2 combines with J gene TRBJ2-7; 7 positions match TRBD2. Per germline, CDR1 SGHAT and CDR2 FQNNGV. J lost 5 bases, V lost 8 bases, and 9 bases had no gene match. The CDR3 spans 13 residues. This chain's CDR3 is CASSRTGGDEQYF. CDR3 nucleotides: TGTGCCAGCTCACGAACGGGAGGAGACGAGCAGTACTTC.

The V call is TRBV11-3, the J call TRBJ2-2; TRBD1 might be the D (6 bases). The V gene's germline CDR1 is SGHNT and CDR2 YENEEA. V was clipped by 5 bases and J by 6 bases, with 7 bases between them. This CDR3 is 12 amino acids long. CDR3 DNA: TGTGCCAGCAGCCACAGGGCCGGGGAGCTGTTTTTT. Encoded protein: CASSHRAGELFF.

The table lists this clone with a count of one. This chain joins TRBV7-9 and TRBJ1-1; D remains ambiguous. CDR3 length equals 12 residues. Germline V gene sequence: CDR1 SEHNR, CDR2 FQNEAQ (reference sequence). Trimming removed 7 bases at V and 11 bases at J, with 17 bases between. DNA of the CDR3: TGTGCCAGCAACCAAGGCTCTAAAGGTGCTTTCTTT. Translated: CASNQGSKGAFF.

The chain has TRBV7-2 and TRBJ2-7; D call uncertain. CDR3 size: 13 residues. Germline values: CDR1 SGHTA, CDR2 FQGNSA. With 1 base removed from V and 7 bases from J, the gap between germline ends came to 11 bases. Here the CDR3 DNA reads TGTGCCAGCAGCTTAGTGGTGGAAAGAGAGCAGTACTTC. As protein: CASSLVVEREQYF.

The DNA of the CDR3 is TGTGCCAGCAGTTTACCCGAAAGGTCAGACGGGAACACTGAAGCTTTCTTT. Protein product: CASSLPERSDGNTEAFF. V usage is TRBV28 and J usage is TRBJ1-1; D remains unclear. This CDR3 has 17 amino acids. Germline loops: CDR1 MDHEN, CDR2 SYDVKM. The ends were cut back, 2 bases at V and 1 base at J, with 17 bases in the middle. The whole variable domain, remainder taken from reference TRBV28 and TRBJ1-1, is DVKVTQSSRYLVKRTGEKVFLECVQDMDHENMFWYRQDPGLGLRLIYFSYDVKMKEKGDIPEGYSVSREKKERFSLILESASTNQTSMYLCASSLPERSDGNTEAFFGQGTRLTVV.

The rearrangement joins TRBV18 to TRBJ1-4; no clear D. V was trimmed by 4 bases and J by 7 bases, leaving 10 bases between them. CDR3 length equals 13 residues. Germline CDR1 reads KGHSH; CDR2 reads LQKENI. The CDR3 coding sequence is TGTGCCAGCTCACTAACGCGTTCTGAAAAACTGTTTTTT. Its protein is CASSLTRSEKLFF.

The chain combines TRBV5-1 with TRBJ2-1; weak D call: TRBD2 (5 bases). This CDR3 is built from 17 residues. Germline values: CDR1 SGHRS, CDR2 YFSETQ. V lost 0 bases and J lost 3, with 16 bases in between. The CDR3 bases are TGCGCCAGCAGCTTGGTCGTTGTGGGAGCATTCTACAATGAGCAGTTCTTC. This encodes CASSLVVVGAFYNEQFF.

This chain links TRBV11-2 with TRBJ2-1; perhaps TRBD2 as D (5 bases). This CDR3 spans 13 amino acids. V dropped 0 bases and J dropped 10 bases, with 10 bases sitting between them. Germline CDR1 and CDR2: SGHAT and FQNNGV. CDR3 loop: CASSLERVREQFF. The CDR3 DNA reads as TGTGCCAGCAGCTTAGAGAGGGTAAGGGAGCAGTTCTTC. Looking up the rest from reference TRBV11-2 and TRBJ2-1 gives the full variable domain: EAGVAQSPRYKIIEKRQSVAFWCNPISGHATLYWYQQILGQGPKLLIQFQNNGVVDDSQLPKDRFSAERLKGVDSTLKIQPAKLEDSAVYLCASSLERVREQFFGPGTRLTVL.

This clone came up a few times. The chain combines TRBV5-5 with TRBJ1-1, with D hard to call. Trimming shortened V by 5 bases and J by 8 bases, and 10 bases separated the two germline ends. CDR1 and CDR2 from the germline V gene are SGHKS and YYEKEE (reference sequence). This CDR3 spans 11 amino acids. The CDR3 nucleotides are TGTGCCAGCAGGTCCGAGGCAGAAGCTTTCTTT. Amino acid sequence: CASRSEAEAFF. Complete variable domain (other parts from reference TRBV5-5 and TRBJ1-1): DAGVTQSPTHLIKTRGQQVTLRCSPISGHKSVSWYQQVLGQGPQFIFQYYEKEERGRGNFPDRFSARQFPNYSSELNVNALLLGDSALYLCASRSEAEAFFGQGTRLTVV.

The chain combines TRBV27 with TRBJ1-1, with no clear D. The CDR3 spans 13 residues. Trimming shortened V by 8 bases and J by 0 bases, and 10 bases separated the two germline ends. The V gene's germline CDR1 is MNHEY and CDR2 SMNVEV (reference sequence). This CDR3 is CASRDRMNTEAFF. Written as DNA, the CDR3 is TGTGCCAGCCGAGATCGTATGAACACTGAAGCTTTCTTT.

The J gene is TRBJ2-7, the V gene TRBV19, with 9 bases that match TRBD2. The CDR3 consists of 15 residues. Germline CDR1 reads LNHDA; CDR2 reads SQIVND (reference sequence). The junction had 12 bases not matched to a gene; V was cut back by 5 bases and J by 7 bases. CDR3 residues: CASSAWRTSDSEQYF. Here the CDR3 DNA reads TGTGCCAGTAGTGCATGGAGGACTAGCGATTCTGAGCAGTACTTC.

The chain has TRBV11-3 and TRBJ2-7; weak D call: TRBD1 (6 bases). The CDR3 is 13 residues long. Germline CDR1 is SGHNT and CDR2 is YENEEA. The CDR3 DNA reads TGTGCTCGTGGGGGCAGGCTAAACTACGAGCAGTACTTC. Encoded protein: CARGGRLNYEQYF.